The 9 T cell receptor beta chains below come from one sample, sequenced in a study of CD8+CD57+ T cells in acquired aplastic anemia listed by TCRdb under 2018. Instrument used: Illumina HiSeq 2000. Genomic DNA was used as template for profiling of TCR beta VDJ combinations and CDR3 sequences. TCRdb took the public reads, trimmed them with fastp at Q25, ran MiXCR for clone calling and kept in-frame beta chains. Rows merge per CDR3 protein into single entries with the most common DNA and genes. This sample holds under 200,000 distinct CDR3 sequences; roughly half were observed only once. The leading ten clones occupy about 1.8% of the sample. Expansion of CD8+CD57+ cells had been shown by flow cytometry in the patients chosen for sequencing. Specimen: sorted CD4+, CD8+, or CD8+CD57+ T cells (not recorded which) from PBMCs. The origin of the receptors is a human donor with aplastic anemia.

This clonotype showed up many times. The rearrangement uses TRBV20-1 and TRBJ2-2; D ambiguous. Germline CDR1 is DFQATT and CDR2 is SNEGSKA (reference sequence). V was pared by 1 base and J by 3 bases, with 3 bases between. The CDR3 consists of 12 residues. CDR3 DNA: TGCAGTGCTAGAGCGCACACCGGGGAGCTGTTTTTT. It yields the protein CSARAHTGELFF.

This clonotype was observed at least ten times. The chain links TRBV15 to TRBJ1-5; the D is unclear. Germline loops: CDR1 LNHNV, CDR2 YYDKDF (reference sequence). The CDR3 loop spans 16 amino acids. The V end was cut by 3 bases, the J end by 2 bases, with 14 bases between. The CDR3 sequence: CATSRTLSVGNQPQHF. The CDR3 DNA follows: TGTGCCACCAGCAGGACCTTATCGGTGGGCAATCAGCCCCAGCATTTT. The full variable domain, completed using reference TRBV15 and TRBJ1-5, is DAMVIQNPRYQVTQFGKPVTLSCSQTLNHNVMYWYQQKSSQAPKLLFHYYDKDFNNEADTPDNFQSRRPNTSFCFLDIRSPGLGDTAMYLCATSRTLSVGNQPQHFGDGTRLSIL.

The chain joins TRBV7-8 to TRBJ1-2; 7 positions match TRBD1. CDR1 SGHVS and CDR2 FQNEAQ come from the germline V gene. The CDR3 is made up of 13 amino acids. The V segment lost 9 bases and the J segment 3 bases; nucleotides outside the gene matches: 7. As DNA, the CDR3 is TGTGCCAGTAGAAAAGACAGGGACTATGGCTACACCTTC. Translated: CASRKDRDYGYTF. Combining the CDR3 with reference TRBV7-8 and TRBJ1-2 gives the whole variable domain GAGVSQSPRYKVAKRGQDVALRCDPISGHVSLFWYQQALGQGPEFLTYFQNEAQLDKSGLPSDRFFAERPEGSVSTLKIQRTQQEDSAVYLCASRKDRDYGYTFGSGTRLTVV.

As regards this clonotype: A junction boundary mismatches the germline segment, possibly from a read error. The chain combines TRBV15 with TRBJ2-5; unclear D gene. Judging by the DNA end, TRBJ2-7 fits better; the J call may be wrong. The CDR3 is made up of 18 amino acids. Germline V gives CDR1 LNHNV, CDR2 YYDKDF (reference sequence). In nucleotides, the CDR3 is TGCCACCAGCAGATCCCGGGCCTCCTACACGACCGTACTTACGAGCAGTACTTC. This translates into CHQQIPGLLHDRTYEQYF.

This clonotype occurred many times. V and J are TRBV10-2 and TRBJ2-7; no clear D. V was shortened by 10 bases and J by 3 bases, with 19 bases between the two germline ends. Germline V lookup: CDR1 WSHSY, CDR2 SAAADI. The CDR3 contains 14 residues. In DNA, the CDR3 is TGCGCCACCCCCCGGAGAGTCCTTTTCTACGAGCAGTACTTC. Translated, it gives CATPRRVLFYEQYF.

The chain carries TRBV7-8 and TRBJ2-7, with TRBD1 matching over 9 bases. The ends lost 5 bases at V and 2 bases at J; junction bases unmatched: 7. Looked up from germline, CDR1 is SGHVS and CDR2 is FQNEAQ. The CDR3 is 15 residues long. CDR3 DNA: TGTGCCAGCAGCAAAGACAGGGGGTTTACCTACGAGCAGTACTTC. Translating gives CASSKDRGFTYEQYF.

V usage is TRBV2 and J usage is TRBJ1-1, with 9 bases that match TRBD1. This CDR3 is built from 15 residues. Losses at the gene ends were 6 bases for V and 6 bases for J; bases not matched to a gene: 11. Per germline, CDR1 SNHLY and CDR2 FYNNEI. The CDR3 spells CASSQLGTGKPEAFF. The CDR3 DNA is TGTGCCAGCAGCCAACTGGGGACAGGGAAGCCTGAAGCTTTCTTT. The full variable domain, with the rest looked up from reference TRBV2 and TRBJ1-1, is EPEVTQTPSHQVTQMGQEVILRCVPISNHLYFYWYRQILGQKVEFLVSFYNNEISEKSEIFDDQFSVERPDGSNFTLKIRSTKLEDSAMYFCASSQLGTGKPEAFFGQGTRLTVV.

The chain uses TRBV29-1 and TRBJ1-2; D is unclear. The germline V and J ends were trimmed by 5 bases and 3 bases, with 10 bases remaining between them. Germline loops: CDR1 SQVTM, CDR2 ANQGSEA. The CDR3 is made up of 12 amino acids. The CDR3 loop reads CSVRLQDYGYTF. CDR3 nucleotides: TGCAGCGTTAGGTTGCAAGACTATGGCTACACCTTC.

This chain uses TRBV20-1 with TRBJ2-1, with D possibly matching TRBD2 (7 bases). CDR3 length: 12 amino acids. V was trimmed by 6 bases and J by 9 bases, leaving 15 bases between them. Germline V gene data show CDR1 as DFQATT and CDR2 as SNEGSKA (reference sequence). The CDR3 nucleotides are TGCAGTGCGGGGGGGGCTAACTCTGAGCAGTTCTTC. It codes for CSAGGANSEQFF.